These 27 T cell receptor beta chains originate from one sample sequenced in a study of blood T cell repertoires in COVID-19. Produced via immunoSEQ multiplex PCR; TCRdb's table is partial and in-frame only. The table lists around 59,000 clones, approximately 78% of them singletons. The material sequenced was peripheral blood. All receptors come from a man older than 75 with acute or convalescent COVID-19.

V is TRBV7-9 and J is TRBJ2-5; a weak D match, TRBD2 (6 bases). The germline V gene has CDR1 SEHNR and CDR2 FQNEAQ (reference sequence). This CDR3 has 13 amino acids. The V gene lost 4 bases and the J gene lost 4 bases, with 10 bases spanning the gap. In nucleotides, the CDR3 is TGTGCCAGCAGCTCCCGGGGGACAGAGACCCAGTACTTC. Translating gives CASSSRGTETQYF. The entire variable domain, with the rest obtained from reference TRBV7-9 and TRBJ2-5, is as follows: DTGVSQNPRHKITKRGQNVTFRCDPISEHNRLYWYRQTLGQGPEFLTYFQNEAQLEKSRLLSDRFSAERPKGSFSTLEIQRTEQGDSAMYLCASSSRGTETQYFGPGTRLLVL.

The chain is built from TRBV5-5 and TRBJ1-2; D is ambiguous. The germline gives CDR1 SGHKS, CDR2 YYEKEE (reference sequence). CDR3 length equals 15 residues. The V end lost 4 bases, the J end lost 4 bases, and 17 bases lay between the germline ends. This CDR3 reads CASSLGSDEAYGYTF. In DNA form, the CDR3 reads TGTGCCAGCAGCCTCGGTTCGGATGAGGCCTATGGCTACACCTTC. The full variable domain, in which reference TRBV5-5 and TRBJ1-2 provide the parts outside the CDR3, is DAGVTQSPTHLIKTRGQQVTLRCSPISGHKSVSWYQQVLGQGPQFIFQYYEKEERGRGNFPDRFSARQFPNYSSELNVNALLLGDSALYLCASSLGSDEAYGYTFGSGTRLTVV.

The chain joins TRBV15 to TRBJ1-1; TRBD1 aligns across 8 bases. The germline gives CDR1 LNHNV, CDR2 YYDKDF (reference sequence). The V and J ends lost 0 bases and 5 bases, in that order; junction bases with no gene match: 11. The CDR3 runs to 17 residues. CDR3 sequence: CATSRDSDTGGWTEAFF. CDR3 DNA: TGTGCCACCAGCAGAGATTCCGATACAGGGGGATGGACTGAAGCTTTCTTT.

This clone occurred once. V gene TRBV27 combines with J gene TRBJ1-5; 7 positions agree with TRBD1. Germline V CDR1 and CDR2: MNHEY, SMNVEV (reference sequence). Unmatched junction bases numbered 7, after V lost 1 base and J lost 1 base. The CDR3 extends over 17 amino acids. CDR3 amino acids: CASSLFLDRQSNQPQHF. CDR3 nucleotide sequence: TGTGCCAGCAGTTTATTTTTGGACAGGCAAAGCAATCAGCCCCAGCATTTT.

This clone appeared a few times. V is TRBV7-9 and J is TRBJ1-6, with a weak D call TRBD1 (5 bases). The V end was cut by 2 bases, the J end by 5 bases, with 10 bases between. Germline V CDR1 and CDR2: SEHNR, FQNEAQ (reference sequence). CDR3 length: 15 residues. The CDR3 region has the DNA TGTGCCAGCAGCTTAAAAGCAGGGAATAATTCACCCCTCCACTTT. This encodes CASSLKAGNNSPLHF.

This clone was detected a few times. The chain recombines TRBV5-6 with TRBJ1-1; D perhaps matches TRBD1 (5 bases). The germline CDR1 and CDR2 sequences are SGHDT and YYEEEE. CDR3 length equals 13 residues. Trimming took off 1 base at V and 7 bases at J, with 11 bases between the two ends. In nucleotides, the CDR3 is TGTGCCAGCAGCTTGCCAGGGTATATTGAAGCTTTCTTT. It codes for CASSLPGYIEAFF.

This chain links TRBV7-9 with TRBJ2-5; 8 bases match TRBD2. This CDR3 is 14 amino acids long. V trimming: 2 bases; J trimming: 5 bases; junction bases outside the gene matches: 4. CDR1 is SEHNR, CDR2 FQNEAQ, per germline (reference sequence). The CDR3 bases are TGTGCCAGCAGCTTACGAGCGGGGGCTGAGACCCAGTACTTC. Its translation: CASSLRAGAETQYF.

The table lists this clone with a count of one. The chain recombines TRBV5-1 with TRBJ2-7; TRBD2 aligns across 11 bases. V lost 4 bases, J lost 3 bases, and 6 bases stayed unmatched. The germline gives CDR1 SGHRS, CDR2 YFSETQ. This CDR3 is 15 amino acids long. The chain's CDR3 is CASSHGTSGFYEQYF. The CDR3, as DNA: TGCGCCAGCAGCCACGGGACTAGCGGCTTCTACGAGCAGTACTTC. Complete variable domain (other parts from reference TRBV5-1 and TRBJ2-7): KAGVTQTPRYLIKTRGQQVTLSCSPISGHRSVSWYQQTPGQGLQFLFEYFSETQRNKGNFPGRFSGRQFSNSRSEMNVSTLELGDSALYLCASSHGTSGFYEQYFGPGTRLTVT.

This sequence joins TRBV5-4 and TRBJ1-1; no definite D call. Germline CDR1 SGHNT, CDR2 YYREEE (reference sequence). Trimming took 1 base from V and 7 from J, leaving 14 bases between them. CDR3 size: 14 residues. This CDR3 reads CASSLFNQRGEAFF. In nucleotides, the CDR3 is TGTGCCAGCAGCTTGTTTAACCAACGAGGTGAAGCTTTCTTT.

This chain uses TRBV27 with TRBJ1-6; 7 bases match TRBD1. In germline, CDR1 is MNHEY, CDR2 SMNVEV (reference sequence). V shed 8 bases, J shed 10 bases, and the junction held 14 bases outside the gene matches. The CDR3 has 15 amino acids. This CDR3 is CASWDRQGYGSPLHF. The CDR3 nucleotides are TGTGCCAGCTGGGACAGACAGGGATATGGATCACCCCTCCACTTT.

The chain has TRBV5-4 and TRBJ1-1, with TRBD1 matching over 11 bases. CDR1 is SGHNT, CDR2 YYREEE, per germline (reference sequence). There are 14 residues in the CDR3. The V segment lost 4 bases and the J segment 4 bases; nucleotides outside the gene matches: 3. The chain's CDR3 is CASSPGTGGTEAFF. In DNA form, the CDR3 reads TGTGCCAGCAGCCCTGGGACAGGGGGCACTGAAGCTTTCTTT.

The chain's CDR3 is CASSQDLAGVSDTQYF. In nucleotides, the CDR3 is TGTGCCAGCAGCCAAGACCTAGCGGGAGTGTCAGATACGCAGTATTTT. The genes are TRBV3-1 (or the pseudogene TRBV3-2) and TRBJ2-3, with TRBD2 matching over 10 bases. CDR1 LGHDT and CDR2 YNNKEL come from the germline V gene (reference sequence). This CDR3 has 16 residues. J was trimmed by 4 bases and V by 0 bases; bases with no gene match: 4.

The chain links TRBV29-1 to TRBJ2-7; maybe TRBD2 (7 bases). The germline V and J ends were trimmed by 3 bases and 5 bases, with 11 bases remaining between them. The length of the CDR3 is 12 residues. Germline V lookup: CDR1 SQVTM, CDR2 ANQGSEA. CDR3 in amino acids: CSVDRGANEQYF. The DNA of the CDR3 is TGCAGCGTTGATCGGGGGGCCAACGAGCAGTACTTC.

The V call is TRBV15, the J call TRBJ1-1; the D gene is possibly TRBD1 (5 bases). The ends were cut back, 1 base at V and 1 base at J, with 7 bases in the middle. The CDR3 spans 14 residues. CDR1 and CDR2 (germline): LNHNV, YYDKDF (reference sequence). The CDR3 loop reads CATSRGGGNTEAFF. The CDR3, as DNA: TGTGCCACCAGCAGAGGGGGGGGGAACACTGAAGCTTTCTTT.

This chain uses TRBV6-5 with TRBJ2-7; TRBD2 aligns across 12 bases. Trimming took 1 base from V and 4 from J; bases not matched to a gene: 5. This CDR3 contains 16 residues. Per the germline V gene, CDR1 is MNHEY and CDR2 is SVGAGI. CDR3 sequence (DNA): TGTGCCAGCAGTTACTTGGCGACTAGCGGGGGTTACGAGCAGTACTTC. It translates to CASSYLATSGGYEQYF.

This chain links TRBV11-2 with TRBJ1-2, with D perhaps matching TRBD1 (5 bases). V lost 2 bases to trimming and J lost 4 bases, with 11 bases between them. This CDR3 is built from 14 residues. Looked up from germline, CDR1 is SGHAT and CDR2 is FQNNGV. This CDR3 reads CASSLQTASYGYTF. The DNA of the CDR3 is TGTGCCAGCAGCTTACAGACAGCTAGCTATGGCTACACCTTC.

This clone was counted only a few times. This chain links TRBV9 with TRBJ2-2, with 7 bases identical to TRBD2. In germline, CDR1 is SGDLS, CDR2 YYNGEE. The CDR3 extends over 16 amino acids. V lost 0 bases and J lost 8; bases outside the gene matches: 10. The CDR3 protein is CASSVATGLGFGELFF. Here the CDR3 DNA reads TGTGCCAGCAGCGTAGCTACCGGACTAGGGTTTGGGGAGCTGTTTTTT.

As DNA, the CDR3 is TGTGCCAGCAGCGCCGGGACAGCCTACGAGCAGTACTTC. Translation gives CASSAGTAYEQYF. J is TRBJ2-7 and V is TRBV11-3; 7 bases are a match to TRBD1. CDR1 is SGHNT, CDR2 YENEEA, per germline. V shed 5 bases, J shed 2 bases, and the junction held 3 bases outside the gene matches. The CDR3 length is 13 residues.

CDR3 sequence reads: CASSPDTVSSGNTIYF. In DNA form, the CDR3 reads TGTGCCAGCTCACCTGATACAGTGAGCTCTGGAAACACCATATATTTT. This chain joins TRBV18 and TRBJ1-3; D uncertain. Germline values: CDR1 KGHSH, CDR2 LQKENI. Trimming removed 3 bases at V and 0 bases at J, with 12 bases between. The CDR3 length is 16 residues. Using reference TRBV18 and TRBJ1-3 for the parts outside the CDR3, the full variable domain is NAGVMQNPRHLVRRRGQEARLRCSPMKGHSHVYWYRQLPEEGLKFMVYLQKENIIDESGMPKERFSAEFPKEGPSILRIQQVVRGDSAAYFCASSPDTVSSGNTIYFGEGSWLTVV.

DNA of the CDR3: TGTGCCAGCAGCCCACCACAGGGGGGATATGAGCAGTTCTTC. Translating it yields CASSPPQGGYEQFF. The chain joins TRBV7-9 to TRBJ2-1, with 8 bases that match TRBD1. The CDR3 covers 14 residues. Unmatched junction bases numbered 8, after V lost 5 bases and J lost 8 bases. Germline CDR1 reads SEHNR; CDR2 reads FQNEAQ (reference sequence).

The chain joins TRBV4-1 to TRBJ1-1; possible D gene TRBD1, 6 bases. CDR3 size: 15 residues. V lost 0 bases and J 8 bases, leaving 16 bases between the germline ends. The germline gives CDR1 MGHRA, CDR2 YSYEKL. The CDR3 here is CASSQDVGTLREAFF. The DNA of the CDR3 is TGCGCCAGCAGCCAAGACGTCGGGACATTGAGGGAAGCTTTCTTT.

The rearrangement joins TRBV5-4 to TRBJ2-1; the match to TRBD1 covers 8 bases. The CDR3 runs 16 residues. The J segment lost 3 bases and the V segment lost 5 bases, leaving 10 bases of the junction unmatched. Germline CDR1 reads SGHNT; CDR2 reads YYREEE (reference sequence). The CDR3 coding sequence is TGTGCCAGCAGTCCCCAGGGGGCAGGGCGCTACAATGAGCAGTTCTTC. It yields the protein CASSPQGAGRYNEQFF.

The CDR3 reads CASSLLPTGRTEAFF. The CDR3 DNA reads as TGTGCCAGCAGCTTACTACCGACAGGGAGGACTGAAGCTTTCTTT. The chain links TRBV11-1 to TRBJ1-1; TRBD1 matches at 7 bases. CDR3 length equals 15 residues. Germline assignment: CDR1 SGHAT and CDR2 FQDESV (reference sequence). The J segment lost 5 bases and the V segment lost 2 bases, leaving 8 bases of the junction unmatched.

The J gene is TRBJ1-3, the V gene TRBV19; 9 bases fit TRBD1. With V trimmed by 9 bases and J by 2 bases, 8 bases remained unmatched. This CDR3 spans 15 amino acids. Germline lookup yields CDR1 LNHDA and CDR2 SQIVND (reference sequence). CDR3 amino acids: CASSTGGYTGNTIYF. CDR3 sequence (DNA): TGTGCCAGCTCTACAGGGGGCTACACTGGAAACACCATATATTTT.

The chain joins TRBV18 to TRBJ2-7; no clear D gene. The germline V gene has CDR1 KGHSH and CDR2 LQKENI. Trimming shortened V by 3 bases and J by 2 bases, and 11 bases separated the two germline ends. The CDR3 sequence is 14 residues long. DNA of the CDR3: TGTGCCAGCTCACCGTTCGACTTAACCTACGAGCAGTACTTC. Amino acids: CASSPFDLTYEQYF.

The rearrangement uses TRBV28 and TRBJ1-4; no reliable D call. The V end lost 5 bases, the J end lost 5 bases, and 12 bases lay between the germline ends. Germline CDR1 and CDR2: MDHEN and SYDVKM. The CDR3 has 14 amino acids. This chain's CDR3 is CASSGLAGNEKLFF. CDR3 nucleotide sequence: TGTGCCAGCAGTGGACTGGCGGGCAATGAAAAACTGTTTTTT.

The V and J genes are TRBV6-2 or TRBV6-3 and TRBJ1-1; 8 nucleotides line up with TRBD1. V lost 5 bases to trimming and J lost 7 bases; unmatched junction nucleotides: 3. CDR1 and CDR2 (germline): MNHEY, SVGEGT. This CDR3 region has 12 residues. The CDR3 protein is CASSLGQGEAFF. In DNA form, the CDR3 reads TGTGCCAGCAGTCTCGGACAGGGTGAAGCTTTCTTT.